Presented here are 17 T cell receptor beta chains from one specimen sequenced in a study of naive and memory T cell subsets. The beta constant-region primer was an equimolar mix of two oligonucleotides covering TRBC1 and TRBC2. Ligated cDNA was amplified by four rounds of PCR with nested alpha and beta constant-region primers and SP2. One entry per CDR3 protein results from TCRdb running MiXCR on the UMI-ligation and nested PCR reads. The repertoire holds some 110,000 distinct CDR3 sequences, with around a third as singletons. The sample taken for sequencing was central memory CD4+ T cells from blood. The receptors originated from a human donor in good health.

The genes are TRBV5-5 and TRBJ1-5; 9 bases are a match to TRBD1. Germline CDR1 SGHKS, CDR2 YYEKEE (reference sequence). With V trimmed by 1 base and J by 0 bases, 11 bases remained unmatched. CDR3 length: 19 residues. The CDR3 reads CASSLYAGTGRYSNQPQHF. CDR3 nucleotide sequence: TGTGCCAGCAGCTTGTATGCCGGGACAGGGAGATATAGCAATCAGCCCCAGCATTTT.

The chain recombines TRBV28 with TRBJ1-5; weak D call: TRBD1 (5 bases). The germline V gene encodes CDR1 MDHEN and CDR2 SYDVKM. Trimming removed 7 bases at V and 0 bases at J, with 10 bases between. The CDR3 consists of 14 residues. CDR3 in amino acids: CASILRGSNQPQHF. DNA of the CDR3: TGTGCCAGCATCCTAAGGGGTAGCAATCAGCCCCAGCATTTT.

The chain links TRBV6-9 to TRBJ2-1; 11 bases match TRBD2. Germline values: CDR1 MNHGY, CDR2 SVAAGI. CDR3 length equals 16 residues. V shed 3 bases, J shed 8 bases, and the junction held 9 bases outside the gene matches. This CDR3 is CASSYQSSGRLDEQFF. CDR3 DNA sequence: TGTGCCAGCAGTTACCAATCTAGCGGGAGGCTGGATGAGCAGTTCTTC.

This clonotype was observed at least ten times. The chain links TRBV2 to TRBJ2-3; D perhaps matches TRBD1 (5 bases). This CDR3 comprises 15 residues. With 7 bases removed from V and 2 bases from J, the gap between germline ends came to 16 bases. Germline V gene data show CDR1 as SNHLY and CDR2 as FYNNEI. The CDR3 DNA reads as TGTGCCAGCAAAAGGGGCAGGGTCAACACAGATACGCAGTATTTT. Protein product: CASKRGRVNTDTQYF.

The chain has TRBV2 and TRBJ2-3; D is tentatively TRBD1 or TRBD2 (5 bases each). In germline, CDR1 is SNHLY, CDR2 FYNNEI. Trimming shortened V by 6 bases and J by 5 bases, and 9 bases separated the two germline ends. The CDR3 runs 12 residues. The CDR3: CASRGPGDTQYF. Written as DNA, the CDR3 is TGTGCCAGCAGGGGACCTGGAGATACGCAGTATTTT.

The chain is built from TRBV18 and TRBJ1-1; D remains ambiguous. There are 13 residues in the CDR3. The V end lost 6 bases, the J end lost 4 bases, and 12 bases lay between the germline ends. Germline V gene lookup returns CDR1 KGHSH and CDR2 LQKENI. This CDR3 reads CASSQPPFTEAFF. CDR3 sequence (DNA): TGTGCCAGCTCGCAACCCCCTTTCACTGAAGCTTTCTTT.

Concerning this clonotype: No conserved phenylalanine or tryptophan ends this CDR3, so it is likely a read error. The chain has TRBV7-9 and TRBJ1-5; 11 positions match TRBD1. Trimming at V came to 5 bases and at J to 9 bases, leaving 9 bases not matched to a gene. This CDR3 has 15 residues. Germline-derived CDR1 and CDR2 are SEHNR and FQNEAQ (reference sequence). CDR3 region: CASSLRGQGDSPQHS. The CDR3 nucleotides read TGTGCCAGCAGCCTGAGGGGACAGGGGGATTCGCCCCAGCATTCT.

The chain employs TRBV2 and TRBJ2-7; D remains ambiguous. The length of the CDR3 is 10 residues. The V gene's germline CDR1 is SNHLY and CDR2 FYNNEI. The V gene lost 9 bases and the J gene lost 6 bases, with 9 bases spanning the gap. The CDR3: CARGAGEQYF. The CDR3 DNA reads as TGTGCCAGGGGCGCTGGCGAGCAGTACTTC.

In this sample, this clonotype turned up a few times. The rearrangement uses TRBV7-2 and TRBJ2-7; D remains ambiguous. Germline V gene data show CDR1 as SGHTA and CDR2 as FQGNSA. Trimming took 5 bases from V and 1 from J, leaving 9 bases between them. This CDR3 spans 13 amino acids. Here the CDR3 DNA reads TGTGCCAGCAGCAGATCAGAGTCCTACGAGCAGTACTTC. It yields the protein CASSRSESYEQYF.

The chain has TRBV5-5 and TRBJ2-7; D is possibly TRBD2 (5 bases). The V end lost 1 base, the J end lost 2 bases, and 10 bases lay between the germline ends. This CDR3 is built from 14 residues. CDR1 and CDR2 (germline): SGHKS, YYEKEE (reference sequence). The CDR3 region is CASSLPSQAYEQYF. CDR3 sequence (DNA): TGTGCCAGCAGCTTGCCTAGCCAAGCCTACGAGCAGTACTTC.

V usage is TRBV7-2 and J usage is TRBJ2-7, with D unresolved. Germline V gives CDR1 SGHTA, CDR2 FQGNSA. Trimming shortened V by 5 bases and J by 7 bases, and 15 bases separated the two germline ends. This CDR3 region has 13 residues. CDR3 amino acids: CASSPTAAAEQYF. In DNA, the CDR3 is TGTGCCAGCAGCCCTACGGCTGCGGCGGAGCAGTACTTC.

V is TRBV28 and J is TRBJ1-2; D perhaps matches TRBD1 (6 bases). Germline V gene lookup returns CDR1 MDHEN and CDR2 SYDVKM. The V gene lost 4 bases and the J gene lost 7 bases, with 19 bases spanning the gap. The CDR3 is 15 amino acids. The DNA of the CDR3 is TGTGCCAGCAGTTCCCTGGGGGGGGCGAGGTCTGGCTACACCTTC. Amino acid sequence: CASSSLGGARSGYTF.

This clonotype was seen more than once but under ten times. The chain is built from TRBV12-3 or TRBV12-4 and TRBJ2-5, with unresolved D. This CDR3 comprises 11 residues. V was shortened by 6 bases and J by 5 bases, with 7 bases between the two germline ends. CDR3 sequence (DNA): TGTGCCAGCAGGAGAGTCGAGACCCAGTACTTC. This gives the protein CASRRVETQYF.

The chain has TRBV28 and TRBJ2-1; 10 bases match TRBD2. The ends lost 3 bases at V and 8 bases at J; junction bases unmatched: 4. In germline, CDR1 is MDHEN, CDR2 SYDVKM. The CDR3 is 14 residues long. The CDR3 DNA follows: TGTGCCAGCAGTTTGACTAGCGGGTGGGATGAGCAGTTCTTC. It yields the protein CASSLTSGWDEQFF. The complete variable domain, with remaining parts taken from reference TRBV28 and TRBJ2-1, reads DVKVTQSSRYLVKRTGEKVFLECVQDMDHENMFWYRQDPGLGLRLIYFSYDVKMKEKGDIPEGYSVSREKKERFSLILESASTNQTSMYLCASSLTSGWDEQFFGPGTRLTVL.

The CDR3 reads CASNRDRGYEQYF. CDR3 sequence (DNA): TGTGCCAGCAACCGGGACAGGGGCTACGAGCAGTACTTC. The chain links TRBV6-1 to TRBJ2-7, with TRBD1 matching over 10 bases. The germline gives CDR1 MNHNS, CDR2 SASEGT. CDR3 length: 13 residues. The V and J ends lost 7 bases and 3 bases, in that order; junction bases with no gene match: 3.

This clonotype was seen at least ten times. The chain joins TRBV10-3 to TRBJ1-2; D ambiguous. V dropped 2 bases and J dropped 7 bases, with 11 bases sitting between them. This CDR3 region has 13 residues. Germline V gives CDR1 ENHRY, CDR2 SYGVKD. CDR3 protein: CAISENRFSGYTF. For the CDR3, the DNA is TGTGCCATCAGTGAGAATAGGTTCTCTGGCTACACCTTC.

CDR3 nucleotides: TGTGCCAGCAGTGACTCCCGACAGGGAGGAATAATGAACACTGAAGCTTTCTTT. It encodes CASSDSRQGGIMNTEAFF. The chain joins TRBV6-4 to TRBJ1-1; 7 bases match TRBD1. J was trimmed by 0 bases and V by 0 bases; bases with no gene match: 10. The CDR3 consists of 18 residues. Germline V gives CDR1 MRHNA, CDR2 SNTAGT.